Sequencing of this T cell receptor beta chain was carried out in a study of Ad26.COV2.S vaccination and SARS-CoV-2 variants. Study context: Intramuscularly, Ad26.COV2.S was given either once or twice, 56 days apart.

Assay: immunoSEQ multiplex PCR; the TCRdb copy retains only in-frame clones and omits some. The sample consists of 360,000 or so clones, more than 75% of them appearing once. The study, taken as a whole, reports: In vaccinated individuals, spike-specific CD8+ and CD4+ T cell responses reportedly displayed substantial breadth.

In the case of this clone: Its matching antigen is unknown.

The treatment denotes: 19 received Ad26.COV2.S at low or high dose, single or two shots; five or six received placebo; per-sample allocation not given. The study sampled participants on day 63 after the first vaccine or placebo injection. This person who donated was an adult of 18-55 years in Boston. Built on an Ad26 vector, the vaccine expressed Wuhan-strain SARS-CoV-2 spike. Unmatched junction bases numbered 6, after V lost 3 bases and J lost 1 base. This CDR3 contains 18 residues. CDR1 is SGDLS, CDR2 YYNGEE, per germline. Sample: peripheral blood, taken in a trial of Ad26.COV2.S vaccine versus placebo. The chain is built from TRBV9 and TRBJ2-1, with TRBD2 identical over 14 bases. The clonotype originates from a person between 18 and 60 years old who received the Ad26.COV2.S COVID-19 vaccine or a placebo. In nucleotides, the CDR3 is TGTGCCAGCAGCGGACTAGCGGGGGGGTATATTTCCTACAATGAGCAGTTCTTC. It specifies CASSGLAGGYISYNEQFF.